One and the same sample provided the 32 T cell receptor beta chains below, sequenced in a study of blood T cells in healthy people across ages. A second about 6 to 11 cycle PCR used barcoded and J-beta primers. In TCRdb, the 5' RACE reads were re-called with MiXCR into one record per CDR3 protein. The sample records some 1.8 million distinct CDR3 sequences, about two fifths being singletons. Input material: blood. All receptors come from a human donor in good health.

This clonotype was observed a few times. The genes are TRBV7-2 and TRBJ2-7; 10 nucleotides agree with TRBD2. V lost 5 bases to trimming and J lost 2 bases; unmatched junction nucleotides: 6. The V gene's germline CDR1 is SGHTA and CDR2 FQGNSA. The CDR3 has 15 residues. Here the CDR3 reads CASSRSSGGPYEQYF. CDR3 nucleotide sequence: TGTGCCAGCAGCAGATCTAGCGGGGGACCCTACGAGCAGTACTTC.

The chain is built from TRBV29-1 and TRBJ2-3; D might be TRBD1 (6 bases). Per the germline V gene, CDR1 is SQVTM and CDR2 is ANQGSEA. V was trimmed by 4 bases and J by 3 bases, leaving 8 bases between them. The CDR3 sequence is 12 residues long. CDR3 nucleotides: TGCAGCGTTGTTACAGGGACAGATACGCAGTATTTT. As protein: CSVVTGTDTQYF.

This chain links TRBV4-3 with TRBJ2-1, with TRBD2 matching 10 bases. The length of the CDR3 is 16 residues. V shed 2 bases, J shed 8 bases, and the junction held 9 bases outside the gene matches. The germline V gene has CDR1 LGHNA and CDR2 YSLEER. CDR3 nucleotides: TGCGCCAGCAGCCAAACCGAGCGGGGGGGCCTTGATGAGCAGTTCTTC. Its protein product is CASSQTERGGLDEQFF.

The V and J genes are TRBV12-3 or TRBV12-4 and TRBJ2-1, with 7 bases aligning to TRBD1. Trimming took 6 bases from V and 0 from J; bases not matched to a gene: 5. This CDR3 spans 15 amino acids. Here the CDR3 DNA reads TGTGCCAGCAGCTACAGGGGATTCTCCTACAATGAGCAGTTCTTC. Translating gives CASSYRGFSYNEQFF.

This clonotype was detected only a few times. The chain carries TRBV2 and TRBJ2-7, with 9 bases matching TRBD1. V was clipped by 7 bases and J by 6 bases; unmatched bases: 10. CDR1 SNHLY and CDR2 FYNNEI come from the germline V gene. The CDR3 has 14 amino acids. The CDR3 reads CASKSGTGYTEQYF. The CDR3 DNA follows: TGTGCCAGCAAATCCGGGACAGGGTATACCGAGCAGTACTTC.

The table lists this clonotype with a few counts. This chain links TRBV2 with TRBJ2-3, with D perhaps matching TRBD1 or TRBD2 (5 bases each). Germline CDR1 reads SNHLY; CDR2 reads FYNNEI. The CDR3 consists of 15 residues. Trimming took off 1 base at V and 4 bases at J, with 12 bases between the two ends. CDR3 sequence reads: CASSEGGLGADTQYF. The CDR3 coding sequence is TGTGCCAGCAGTGAAGGGGGGTTAGGCGCAGATACGCAGTATTTT.

The V and J genes are TRBV29-1 and TRBJ1-5; D may be TRBD1 (5 bases). Germline loops: CDR1 SQVTM, CDR2 ANQGSEA. Between the trimmed V and J ends, which lost 1 base and 4 bases, there was a span of 8 bases. CDR3 size: 13 residues. The CDR3 region has the DNA TGCAGCGTTGAAGTCGGGGGGAATCAGCCCCAGCATTTT. It codes for CSVEVGGNQPQHF.

The rearrangement uses TRBV20-1 and TRBJ1-5; D gene unclear. The germline V gene has CDR1 DFQATT and CDR2 SNEGSKA (reference sequence). This CDR3 is 13 amino acids long. V was trimmed by 3 bases and J by 5 bases, leaving 11 bases between them. The CDR3 nucleotides read TGCAGTGCTAGCGGGGAGTCTTATCAGCCCCAGCATTTT. Its translation: CSASGESYQPQHF.

This clonotype was seen just once. The chain uses TRBV28 and TRBJ1-3; a possible D gene is TRBD1 (5 bases). V was trimmed by 6 bases and J by 0 bases, leaving 12 bases between them. Germline values: CDR1 MDHEN, CDR2 SYDVKM. The CDR3 consists of 15 residues. The CDR3 here is CASRVVGGSGNTIYF. Here the CDR3 DNA reads TGTGCCAGCAGGGTTGTGGGGGGCTCTGGAAACACCATATATTTT.

The chain couples TRBV30 to TRBJ1-1; possible D gene TRBD1, 5 bases. The CDR3 extends over 14 amino acids. CDR1 is GTSNPN, CDR2 SVGIG, per germline (reference sequence). Trimming left V 7 bases short and J 0 bases short, with 15 bases between. The CDR3 loop is CALRDLRVNTEAFF. The DNA for the CDR3 is TGTGCCTTAAGGGACCTAAGGGTGAACACTGAAGCTTTCTTT.

The chain employs TRBV11-2 and TRBJ2-4; 8 bases agree with TRBD2. The tail of the sequence fits TRBJ2-7 better, so the J call may be wrong. The CDR3 runs 16 residues. Germline V gene sequence: CDR1 SGHAT, CDR2 FQNNGV. The DNA for the CDR3 is TGTGCCAGCAGCCCCGCACTCGGAGCGGGGGCTTACGAGCAGTACTTC. This sequence encodes CASSPALGAGAYEQYF.

This chain links TRBV27 with TRBJ2-1, with D perhaps matching TRBD1 (5 bases). The V end was cut by 3 bases, the J end by 6 bases, with 9 bases between. The CDR3 totals 13 residues. Germline V gives CDR1 MNHEY, CDR2 SMNVEV (reference sequence). DNA for the CDR3: TGTGCCAGCAGTTTTGACAGTAGCAATGAGCAGTTCTTC. Translated: CASSFDSSNEQFF.

This clonotype appeared a few times. The CDR3 loop is CASSLELVYEQYF. CDR3 DNA sequence: TGCGCCAGCAGCTTGGAATTGGTCTACGAGCAGTACTTC. The chain employs TRBV5-1 and TRBJ2-7, with no clear D. Germline lookup yields CDR1 SGHRS and CDR2 YFSETQ. The CDR3 covers 13 residues. Trimming took 0 bases from V and 3 from J, leaving 7 bases between them.

The chain is built from TRBV6-1 and TRBJ2-7; 7 positions agree with TRBD1. The J segment lost 5 bases and the V segment lost 8 bases, leaving 18 bases of the junction unmatched. Germline CDR1 is MNHNS and CDR2 is SASEGT. The CDR3 covers 16 residues. CDR3 nucleotide sequence: TGTGCCAGCGGCAAGGGGACGACAGGGTTTTTCCACGAGCAGTACTTC. Translated, it gives CASGKGTTGFFHEQYF.

This rearrangement joins TRBV12-3 or TRBV12-4 to TRBJ2-1; tentatively, D is TRBD1 or TRBD2 (5 bases each). With 3 bases removed from V and 3 bases from J, the gap between germline ends came to 12 bases. The length of the CDR3 is 15 residues. The CDR3 spells CASSLIRGNYNEQFF. The CDR3 DNA reads as TGTGCCAGCAGTTTGATTCGGGGCAACTACAATGAGCAGTTCTTC.

Notes on this clonotype: A read error may produce the germline difference seen at one junction end. The chain is built from TRBV7-7 and TRBJ2-1; 11 nucleotides align to TRBD2. The CDR3 loop spans 14 amino acids. Germline V lookup: CDR1 SSHAT, CDR2 FNYEAQ (reference sequence). The DNA for the CDR3 is TGTGCTAGCACCCCGGGACTAGCGGTAAATGAGCAGTTCTTC. This gives the protein CASTPGLAVNEQFF.

The V and J genes are TRBV6-5 and TRBJ2-6; a possible D gene is TRBD2 (5 bases). The germline gives CDR1 MNHEY, CDR2 SVGAGI. Trimming pared 0 bases from V and 3 bases from J, leaving 9 bases between. CDR3 length: 16 amino acids. DNA for the CDR3: TGTGCCAGCAGTTACTCGACGCGGGTTGGGGCCAACGTCCTGACTTTC. Amino acid sequence: CASSYSTRVGANVLTF.

CDR3 loop: CASDPGRNYGYTF. The CDR3 nucleotides are TGTGCTAGTGATCCGGGACGAAACTATGGCTACACCTTC. V usage is TRBV12-5 and J usage is TRBJ1-2; weak D call: TRBD1 (5 bases). This CDR3 is built from 13 residues. Germline V gene sequence: CDR1 LGHNT, CDR2 FRNRAP. V lost 7 bases and J 2 bases, leaving 11 bases between the germline ends.

The rearrangement joins TRBV7-3 to TRBJ2-5; TRBD2 matches 7 bases. The CDR3 length is 15 residues. The junction had 9 bases not matched to a gene; V was cut back by 6 bases and J by 2 bases. Germline CDR1 is SGHTA and CDR2 is FQGTGA. As DNA, the CDR3 is TGTGCCAGCAGTTTCCGCGGGGGTCAACAAGAGACCCAGTACTTC. Translated: CASSFRGGQQETQYF.

There are a few counts of this clonotype. Here the CDR3 reads CASSVGASGVTYEQYF. DNA for the CDR3: TGTGCCAGCAGCGTAGGGGCTAGCGGGGTAACCTACGAGCAGTACTTC. The genes are TRBV9 and TRBJ2-7; the match to TRBD2 covers 9 bases. Germline V lookup: CDR1 SGDLS, CDR2 YYNGEE. Losses at the gene ends were 0 bases for V and 2 bases for J; bases not matched to a gene: 6. CDR3 size: 16 residues.

The rearrangement joins TRBV7-2 to TRBJ2-1; D remains unclear. The CDR3 has 14 amino acids. Germline V gives CDR1 SGHTA, CDR2 FQGNSA. The V end was cut by 3 bases, the J end by 6 bases, with 12 bases between. The CDR3 sequence: CASSFTNTVNEQFF. For the CDR3, the DNA is TGTGCCAGCAGCTTCACTAATACCGTCAATGAGCAGTTCTTC.

CDR3 DNA sequence: TGCAGTGCTAGAGATATCCAGGGAGGACCAATCTCCCAGCCCCAGCATTTT. Its protein is CSARDIQGGPISQPQHF. V is TRBV20-1 and J is TRBJ1-5; D perhaps matches TRBD1 (5 bases). CDR1 and CDR2 (germline): DFQATT, SNEGSKA (reference sequence). The CDR3 covers 17 residues. V lost 0 bases to trimming and J lost 7 bases, with 22 bases between them.

This sequence joins TRBV29-1 and TRBJ2-4, with D perhaps matching TRBD1 (6 bases). TRBJ2-7 explains the end of the DNA better; the J call may be wrong. This CDR3 has 12 amino acids. Looked up from germline, CDR1 is SQVTM and CDR2 is ANQGSEA. The chain's CDR3 is CSVEVTGSEQYF. CDR3 sequence (DNA): TGCAGCGTTGAGGTTACAGGGTCCGAGCAGTACTTC.

The genes are TRBV2 and TRBJ1-1; perhaps TRBD1 as D (6 bases). Trimming took off 5 bases at V and 4 bases at J, with 17 bases between the two ends. Germline-derived CDR1 and CDR2 are SNHLY and FYNNEI. The CDR3 runs 15 residues. This CDR3 is CASSRRAGASTEAFF. CDR3 nucleotides: TGTGCCAGCAGTCGTCGGGCAGGGGCGAGCACTGAAGCTTTCTTT.

CDR3 protein: CASSTGQGAWETQYF. In DNA, the CDR3 is TGTGCCAGCAGTACGGGACAGGGGGCCTGGGAGACCCAGTACTTC. V and J are TRBV2 and TRBJ2-5; 12 bases agree with TRBD1. Losses at the gene ends were 5 bases for V and 5 bases for J; bases not matched to a gene: 6. CDR1 is SNHLY, CDR2 FYNNEI, per germline. This CDR3 spans 15 amino acids.

This clonotype was found a few times. The chain joins TRBV7-2 to TRBJ1-4, with a possible D match to TRBD1 (5 bases). CDR3 size: 15 residues. V was shortened by 5 bases and J by 8 bases, with 18 bases between the two germline ends. From germline, CDR1 is SGHTA and CDR2 FQGNSA. The DNA for the CDR3 is TGTGCCAGCAGCCCCGGAGGGGAGGTTGAGGAAAAACTGTTTTTT. Protein: CASSPGGEVEEKLFF.

This clonotype was seen more than once but under ten times. The rearrangement uses TRBV29-1 and TRBJ1-2; D is possibly TRBD1 (5 bases). Between the trimmed V and J ends, which lost 6 bases and 3 bases, there was a span of 8 bases. CDR3 length: 11 amino acids. Germline V lookup: CDR1 SQVTM, CDR2 ANQGSEA. The CDR3 loop is CSVGTYYGYTF. For the CDR3, the DNA is TGCAGCGTCGGGACCTACTATGGCTACACCTTC.

The chain combines TRBV28 with TRBJ2-5, with TRBD1 matching 8 bases. The V gene's germline CDR1 is MDHEN and CDR2 SYDVKM. Trimming at V came to 6 bases and at J to 2 bases, leaving 5 bases not matched to a gene. The CDR3 runs to 14 residues. CDR3: CASRRDRTQETQYF. CDR3 in DNA: TGTGCCAGCAGACGGGACAGGACTCAAGAGACCCAGTACTTC. The full variable domain, rest sourced from reference TRBV28 and TRBJ2-5, is DVKVTQSSRYLVKRTGEKVFLECVQDMDHENMFWYRQDPGLGLRLIYFSYDVKMKEKGDIPEGYSVSREKKERFSLILESASTNQTSMYLCASRRDRTQETQYFGPGTRLLVL.

V gene TRBV7-3 combines with J gene TRBJ2-1, with 9 bases fitting TRBD2. The trim removed 4 bases at V and 9 bases at J, leaving 7 bases unmatched. The CDR3 loop spans 14 amino acids. CDR1 is SGHTA, CDR2 FQGTGA, per germline. CDR3 sequence (DNA): TGTGCCAGCAGCTCCGGGACTAGCTCCGGTGAGCAGTTCTTC. This translates into CASSSGTSSGEQFF.

This rearrangement joins TRBV5-1 to TRBJ2-2; D gene ambiguous. Germline V CDR1 and CDR2: SGHRS, YFSETQ. V was pared by 1 base and J by 8 bases, with 15 bases between. This CDR3 has 15 amino acids. The CDR3 here is CASSLQGPSYGELFF. The CDR3 nucleotides read TGCGCCAGCAGCTTGCAAGGACCCTCGTATGGGGAGCTGTTTTTT.

V and J are TRBV7-2 and TRBJ1-1, with 8 bases aligning to TRBD1. Germline lookup yields CDR1 SGHTA and CDR2 FQGNSA. Trimming removed 6 bases from V and 7 bases from J; junction bases left unmatched: 13. The CDR3 has 15 residues. CDR3 sequence: CASRRDGTGFYEAFF. In DNA form, the CDR3 reads TGTGCCAGCAGAAGAGACGGGACAGGCTTTTATGAAGCTTTCTTT.

This chain connects TRBV5-1 to TRBJ1-5; D call uncertain. The CDR3 is made up of 11 amino acids. The germline gives CDR1 SGHRS, CDR2 YFSETQ. V shed 5 bases and J shed 6 bases, with 6 bases lying between them. CDR3 amino acids: CASRHGQPQHF. The CDR3 DNA reads as TGCGCCAGCAGGCATGGTCAGCCCCAGCATTTT.